The entry below describes one T cell receptor beta chain. Assay version v3.0 of immunoSEQ was used, and it was run at survey level. The repertoire was sequenced with immunoSEQ multiplex PCR; TCRdb's copy has only in-frame clones and lacks some. The table shows under 45,000 clones, with 94% occurring only once. This sample is part of a study of long-term antiretroviral therapy in people with HIV. The CDR3 covers 15 residues. V lost 6 bases to trimming and J lost 7 bases; unmatched junction nucleotides: 6. Germline lookup yields CDR1 MNHNS and CDR2 SASEGT. The sequence derives from a man aged 25 to 40 with HIV. The starting material was unsorted PBMCs, obtained around 9.2 years after starting antiretroviral therapy. V is TRBV6-1 and J is TRBJ2-1; TRBD2 agrees at 13 bases. The CDR3 loop is CASSLLAGGLNEQFF. CDR3 coding DNA: TGTGCCAGCAGCCTACTAGCGGGGGGGCTAAATGAGCAGTTCTTC.